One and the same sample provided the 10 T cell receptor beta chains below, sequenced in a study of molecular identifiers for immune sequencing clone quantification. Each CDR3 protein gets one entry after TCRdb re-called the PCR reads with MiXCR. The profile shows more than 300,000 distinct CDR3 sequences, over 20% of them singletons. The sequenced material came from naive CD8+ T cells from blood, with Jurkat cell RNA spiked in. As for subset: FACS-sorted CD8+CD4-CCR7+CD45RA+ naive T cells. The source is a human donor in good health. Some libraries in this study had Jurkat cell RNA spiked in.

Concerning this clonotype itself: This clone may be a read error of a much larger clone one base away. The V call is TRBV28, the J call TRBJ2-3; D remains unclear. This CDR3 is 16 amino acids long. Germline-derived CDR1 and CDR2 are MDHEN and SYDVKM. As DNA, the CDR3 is TGTGCCAGCAGTCCCCTCTTAGGGTCAAACACAGATGCGCAGTATTTT. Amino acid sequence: CASSPLLGSNTDAQYF.

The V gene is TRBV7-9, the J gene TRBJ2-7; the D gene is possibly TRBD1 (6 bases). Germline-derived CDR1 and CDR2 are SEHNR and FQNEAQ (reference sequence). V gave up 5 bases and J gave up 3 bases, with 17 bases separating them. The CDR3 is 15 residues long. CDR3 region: CASSLPGRGDYEQYF. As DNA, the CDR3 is TGTGCCAGCAGCCTTCCCGGCAGGGGAGACTACGAGCAGTACTTC.

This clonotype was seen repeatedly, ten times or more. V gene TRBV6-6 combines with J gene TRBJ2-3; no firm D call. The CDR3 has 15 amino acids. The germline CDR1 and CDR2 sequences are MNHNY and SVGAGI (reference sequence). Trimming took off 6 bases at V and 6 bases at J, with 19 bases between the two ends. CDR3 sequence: CASSSPHMEVDTQYF. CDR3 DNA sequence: TGTGCCAGCAGCTCCCCTCACATGGAAGTTGATACGCAGTATTTT.

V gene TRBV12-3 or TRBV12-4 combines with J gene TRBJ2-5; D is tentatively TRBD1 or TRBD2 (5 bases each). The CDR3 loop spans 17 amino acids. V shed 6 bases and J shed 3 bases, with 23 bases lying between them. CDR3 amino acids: CASRMLGWGSGKETQYF. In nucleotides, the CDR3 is TGTGCCAGCAGAATGTTAGGCTGGGGCTCGGGAAAAGAGACCCAGTACTTC.

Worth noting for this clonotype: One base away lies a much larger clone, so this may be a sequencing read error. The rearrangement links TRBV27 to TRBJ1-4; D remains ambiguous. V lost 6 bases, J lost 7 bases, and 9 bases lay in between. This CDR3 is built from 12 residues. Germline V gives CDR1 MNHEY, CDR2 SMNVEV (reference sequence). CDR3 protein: CASRRMSEKLFF. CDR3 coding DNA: TGTGCCAGCAGACGGATGAGTGAAAAACTGTTTTTT.

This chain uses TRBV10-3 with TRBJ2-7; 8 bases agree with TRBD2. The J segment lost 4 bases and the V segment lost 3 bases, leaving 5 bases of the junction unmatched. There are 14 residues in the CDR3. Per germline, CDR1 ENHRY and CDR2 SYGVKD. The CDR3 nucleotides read TGTGCCATCAGTGAAAGCGGGGGTTCATACGAGCAGTACTTC. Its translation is CAISESGGSYEQYF.

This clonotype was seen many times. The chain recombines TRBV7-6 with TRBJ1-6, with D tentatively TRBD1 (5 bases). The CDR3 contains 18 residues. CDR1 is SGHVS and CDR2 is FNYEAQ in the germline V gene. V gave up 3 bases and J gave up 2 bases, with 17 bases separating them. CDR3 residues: CASSFSWGAGTYNSPLHF. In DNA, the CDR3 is TGTGCCAGCAGCTTTTCATGGGGCGCCGGGACCTATAATTCACCCCTCCACTTT.

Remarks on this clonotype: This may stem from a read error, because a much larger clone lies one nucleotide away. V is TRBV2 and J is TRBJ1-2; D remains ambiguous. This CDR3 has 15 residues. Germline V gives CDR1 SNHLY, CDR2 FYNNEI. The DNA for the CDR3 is TGTGCCAGCAGAGAATCGACGGGAAATAACCATGGCTACACCTTC. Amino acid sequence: CASRESTGNNHGYTF.

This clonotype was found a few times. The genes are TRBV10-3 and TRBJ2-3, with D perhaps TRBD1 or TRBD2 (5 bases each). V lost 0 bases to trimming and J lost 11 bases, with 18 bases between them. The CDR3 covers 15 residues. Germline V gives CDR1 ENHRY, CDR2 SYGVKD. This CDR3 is CAISESETDGGGQYF. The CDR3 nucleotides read TGTGCCATCAGTGAGTCGGAGACGGATGGGGGTGGGCAGTATTTT.

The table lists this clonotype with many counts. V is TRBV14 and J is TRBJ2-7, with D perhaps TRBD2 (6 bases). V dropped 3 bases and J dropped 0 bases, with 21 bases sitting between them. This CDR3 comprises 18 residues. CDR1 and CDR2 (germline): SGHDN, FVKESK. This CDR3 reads CASSHDSGTGVLSYEQYF. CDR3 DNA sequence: TGTGCCAGCAGCCACGACTCCGGCACGGGGGTGCTCTCCTACGAGCAGTACTTC.